The text below deals with one TCR beta chain. Its specificity is not known. The Oncomine TCR Beta short-read assay sequenced DNA from cultured CD4+ T cells. The genomic DNA was obtained from cultured CD4+ T cells by extraction with the QIAamp micro DNA kit. TCRdb used MiXCR to reprocess the PCR reads, holding one entry per CDR3 protein. Of about 10,000 distinct CDR3 sequences listed, approximately 29% were seen once; the top ten hold 7.5% to 10%. The sample comes from a study of vaccination and CD4 T cells after COVID-19. In the study overall: Cells were stimulated with overlapping spike peptide pools from SARS-CoV-2, HCoV-NL63, HCoV-OC43 and HCoV-229E. Study outcomes and limitations: The study found median SARS-CoV-2-reactive clonotypes rising from about 22 to 38, not significantly.

Germline CDR1 is DFQATT and CDR2 is SNEGSKA (reference sequence). The CDR3 runs 12 residues. Documented treatment: approximately nine-day PBMC culture with coronavirus spike peptide pools or control peptides (ViraFEST assay). This chain connects TRBV20-1 to TRBJ1-2; 7 bases map to TRBD1. This receptor was obtained from a human donor who had recovered from COVID-19. This sample comprised CD4+ T cells from blood, cultured in vitro, obtained after SARS-CoV-2 vaccination. The CDR3 protein is CSYCGQADGYTF. In nucleotides, the CDR3 is TGCAGCTATTGCGGACAGGCCGATGGCTACACCTTC.